The 4 T cell receptor beta chains below come from one sample, sequenced in a study of cytomegalovirus exposure and HLA in healthy donors (dated by TCRdb to 2017 to 2019). The library was produced with the immunoSEQ multiplex PCR assay. The multiplex PCR relied on a mix of 60 forward primers for TCR Vbeta segments and 13 reverse primers for TCR Jbeta segments. Held by TCRdb, this immuneACCESS table contains in-frame sequences only and omits some clones. Under half of the omission traces to an unresolved V gene where checked; the cause of the rest is unknown. This sample's listing comprises around 140,000 clones. Clones ranked in the top ten supply 1.5% to 2% of the sample. The specimen sequenced was PBMCs. Receptors were obtained from a man aged 18 to 30 in good health and CMV-seronegative.

The V gene is TRBV29-1, the J gene TRBJ2-7, with D perhaps matching TRBD1 (5 bases). CDR1 and CDR2 from the germline V gene are SQVTM and ANQGSEA. V lost 4 bases and J 4 bases, leaving 11 bases between the germline ends. The CDR3 sequence is 12 residues long. CDR3 nucleotide sequence: TGCAGCGTTGTTGACAGCGCATACGAGCAGTACTTC. Translated, it gives CSVVDSAYEQYF.

The gene calls are TRBV28 and TRBJ1-2; no clear D. V was shortened by 7 bases and J by 2 bases, with 17 bases between the two germline ends. The CDR3 is 15 amino acids. CDR1 and CDR2 (germline): MDHEN, SYDVKM. The CDR3 region is CASNGPGRGNYGYTF. CDR3 coding DNA: TGTGCCAGCAACGGGCCTGGACGGGGAAACTATGGCTACACCTTC.

CDR3 sequence (DNA): TGCAGCGTGCCGGGACAGGGGGCAGATACGCAGTATTTT. It specifies CSVPGQGADTQYF. V is TRBV29-1 and J is TRBJ2-3, with TRBD1 identical over 11 bases. CDR3 length: 13 residues. Germline V CDR1 and CDR2: SQVTM, ANQGSEA. V lost 6 bases, J lost 4 bases, and 3 bases stayed unmatched.

The chain recombines TRBV2 with TRBJ1-2; D unresolved. The CDR3 is 13 residues long. Trimming left V 11 bases short and J 1 base short, with 14 bases between. Germline assignment: CDR1 SNHLY and CDR2 FYNNEI. The CDR3 DNA follows: TGTGCCGACACAACCGCTTATAACTATGGCTACACCTTC. Its translation is CADTTAYNYGYTF.